These 23 T cell receptor beta chains share one sample of origin, sequenced in a study of T-cell reconstitution after alpha-beta-depleted transplantation in children. The TCRbeta library was prepared with unique molecular identifiers. TCRdb analysed the PCR reads with MiXCR anew, one entry per CDR3 protein. The sample has hundreds of thousands of distinct CDR3 sequences; around 11% are singletons. The sequences come from PBMCs from the stem cell graft donor, collected from the stem cell graft. The receptors derive from a human donor who donated a stem cell graft to a child with acute lymphoblastic leukemia.

This rearrangement joins TRBV5-1 to TRBJ2-1; TRBD2 agrees at 14 bases. From germline, CDR1 is SGHRS and CDR2 YFSETQ. The CDR3 sequence is 16 residues long. Trimming cost V 2 bases and J 4 bases; bases outside gene matches: 2. The CDR3 DNA reads as TGCGCCAGCAGCTTTGGACTAGCGGGGGGATACAATGAGCAGTTCTTC. Protein: CASSFGLAGGYNEQFF.

This clonotype was recorded many times. The chain uses TRBV6-2 or TRBV6-3 and TRBJ1-1; TRBD1 matches 9 bases. Losses at the gene ends were 4 bases for V and 3 bases for J; bases not matched to a gene: 6. Looked up from germline, CDR1 is MNHEY and CDR2 is SVGEGT. The CDR3 runs 15 residues. CDR3 region: CASSSHDRGYTEAFF. CDR3 nucleotide sequence: TGTGCCAGCAGTTCCCACGACAGGGGGTACACTGAAGCTTTCTTT.

Written as DNA, the CDR3 is TGTGCCATGAGCTTCAAGGGGGGGCGTAGCAATCAGCCCCAGCATTTT. Amino acid sequence: CAMSFKGGRSNQPQHF. This chain joins TRBV5-3 and TRBJ1-5, with D possibly TRBD1 on 6 matching bases. TRBV5-3 is recorded as an ORF, its role being uncertain. V gave up 9 bases and J gave up 0 bases, with 19 bases separating them. The CDR3 has 16 residues.

The gene calls are TRBV6-5 and TRBJ2-4, with 7 bases identical to TRBD2. V was clipped by 0 bases and J by 0 bases; unmatched bases: 5. This CDR3 is 17 amino acids long. CDR1 and CDR2 from the germline V gene are MNHEY and SVGAGI. The CDR3 DNA is TGTGCCAGCAGTTACTCGACGCGGGGGTTAGCCAAAAACATTCAGTACTTC. This encodes CASSYSTRGLAKNIQYF.

This clonotype was seen at least ten times. The chain joins TRBV7-8 to TRBJ2-3; 9 positions match TRBD2. The CDR3 runs 15 residues. Germline CDR1 and CDR2: SGHVS and FQNEAQ. The junction had 2 bases not matched to a gene; V was cut back by 4 bases and J by 0 bases. The CDR3 reads CASSSSGASTDTQYF. The CDR3 DNA reads as TGTGCCAGCAGCTCTAGCGGGGCTAGCACAGATACGCAGTATTTT.

This clonotype was counted at least ten times. The gene calls are TRBV12-3 or TRBV12-4 and TRBJ2-5; D is undetermined. There are 11 residues in the CDR3. V was pared by 7 bases and J by 5 bases, with 8 bases between. The CDR3 protein is CASTFGETQYF. The CDR3 region has the DNA TGTGCCAGCACTTTTGGGGAGACCCAGTACTTC.

The table lists this clonotype with many counts. The chain combines TRBV5-6 with TRBJ2-1; maybe TRBD1 (5 bases). CDR3 length: 12 amino acids. The ends were cut back, 3 bases at V and 6 bases at J, with 7 bases in the middle. Germline V gene lookup returns CDR1 SGHDT and CDR2 YYEEEE. CDR3 in amino acids: CASSWTINEQFF. CDR3 in DNA: TGTGCCAGCAGCTGGACAATCAATGAGCAGTTCTTC.

This clonotype came up many times. The rearrangement uses TRBV20-1 and TRBJ2-3; D is ambiguous. The CDR3 consists of 12 residues. The germline V gene has CDR1 DFQATT and CDR2 SNEGSKA (reference sequence). The V and J ends lost 2 bases and 6 bases respectively, with 9 bases between them. In DNA, the CDR3 is TGCAGTGCTAGATACCAACTTGATACGCAGTATTTT. Amino acid sequence: CSARYQLDTQYF.

This clonotype was found many times. The rearrangement uses TRBV5-1 and TRBJ1-1, with D unresolved. The V gene's germline CDR1 is SGHRS and CDR2 YFSETQ. Trimming took 5 bases from V and 7 from J, leaving 15 bases between them. This CDR3 comprises 13 residues. The CDR3 sequence: CASSRQETFEAFF. The DNA for the CDR3 is TGCGCCAGCAGTAGGCAGGAGACATTTGAAGCTTTCTTT.

This clonotype was recorded many times. The chain has TRBV2 and TRBJ1-6; a weak D match, TRBD1 (5 bases). CDR1 SNHLY and CDR2 FYNNEI come from the germline V gene. The CDR3 runs 13 residues. Trimming shortened V by 5 bases and J by 10 bases, and 12 bases separated the two germline ends. CDR3 protein: CASSTGRGSPLHF. The CDR3 DNA reads TGTGCCAGCAGTACAGGCAGAGGCTCACCCCTCCACTTT.

This clonotype has at least ten counts. The CDR3 spells CASSDLRLAGYNEQFF. The CDR3 nucleotides read TGTGCCAGCAGTGACCTTCGGCTAGCGGGGTACAATGAGCAGTTCTTC. The chain combines TRBV6-1 with TRBJ2-1; 9 bases match TRBD2. Germline V lookup: CDR1 MNHNS, CDR2 SASEGT. The V and J ends lost 3 bases and 4 bases, in that order; junction bases with no gene match: 7. The CDR3 has 16 amino acids.

This clonotype came up many times. The genes are TRBV6-2 or TRBV6-3 and TRBJ2-1; possibly TRBD2 for D (5 bases). V was clipped by 2 bases and J by 3 bases, with 14 bases between them. CDR1 and CDR2 from the germline V gene are MNHEY and SVGEGT. This CDR3 is 16 amino acids long. The chain's CDR3 is CASSYGISGYYNEQFF. Written as DNA, the CDR3 is TGTGCCAGCAGTTACGGTATAAGCGGTTACTACAATGAGCAGTTCTTC.

At least ten counts were recorded for this clonotype. The CDR3 DNA reads TGCAGTGCTAGTTCTTGGGACAGTTACTCCTACGAGCAGTACTTC. Translation: CSASSWDSYSYEQYF. The chain carries TRBV20-1 and TRBJ2-7, with TRBD1 identical over 7 bases. This CDR3 has 15 amino acids. The V and J ends lost 3 bases and 0 bases, in that order; junction bases with no gene match: 8. Germline lookup yields CDR1 DFQATT and CDR2 SNEGSKA (reference sequence).

Turning to this clonotype: This may be a read error, as it is one base from a much larger clone. The V and J genes are TRBV11-2 and TRBJ2-2, with D perhaps TRBD1 (5 bases). The germline V gene has CDR1 SGHAT and CDR2 FQNNGV. V lost 2 bases and J lost 5, with 21 bases in between. This CDR3 is built from 18 residues. The CDR3 nucleotides are TGTGCCAGCAGCTTAAAATTTTTGGGGCAGCGCATGACCGGGGAGCTGTTTTTT. It codes for CASSLKFLGQRMTGELFF.

The rearrangement links TRBV18 to TRBJ2-7; weak D call: TRBD1 (6 bases). This CDR3 is built from 13 residues. CDR1 is KGHSH, CDR2 LQKENI, per germline. V was trimmed by 6 bases and J by 3 bases, leaving 12 bases between them. CDR3 residues: CASSLGTIYEQYF. The CDR3 DNA reads TGTGCCAGCTCCCTCGGGACAATCTACGAGCAGTACTTC.

This clonotype occurred many times. V gene TRBV4-3 combines with J gene TRBJ2-5, with TRBD2 matching over 11 bases. The V gene's germline CDR1 is LGHNA and CDR2 YSLEER. The CDR3 covers 17 residues. V was clipped by 0 bases and J by 4 bases; unmatched bases: 7. The CDR3 loop is CASSQDVGLAGGETQYF. The CDR3 DNA reads as TGCGCCAGCAGCCAAGATGTTGGCCTAGCGGGGGGAGAGACCCAGTACTTC.

This clonotype was counted many times. The chain has TRBV27 and TRBJ1-1; no firm D call. The CDR3 spans 18 residues. Germline CDR1 and CDR2: MNHEY and SMNVEV (reference sequence). V was cut by 2 bases and J by 2 bases, with 21 bases left in between. The DNA of the CDR3 is TGTGCCAGCAGTTTAGAGGGCCCCCATAACTACTATAACACTGAAGCTTTCTTT. Amino acid sequence: CASSLEGPHNYYNTEAFF.

This clonotype has a single count. The chain carries TRBV11-2 and TRBJ2-5; 11 nucleotides agree with TRBD2. V gave up 0 bases and J gave up 5 bases; unmatched junction bases: 17. This CDR3 has 20 residues. In germline, CDR1 is SGHAT, CDR2 FQNNGV. DNA of the CDR3: TGTGCCAGCAGCTTAGAGGGGAACGGGAGACTAGCGGGGAATCGGGAGACCCAGTACTTC. Its translation: CASSLEGNGRLAGNRETQYF.

About this clonotype itself: Sequence at one end of the junction differs from germline and may be a read error. The J gene is TRBJ2-7, the V gene TRBV11-1; D remains ambiguous. The CDR3 length is 13 residues. The germline V gene has CDR1 SGHAT and CDR2 FQDESV (reference sequence). CDR3 amino acids: CTSSHLIRDEQYF. In nucleotides, the CDR3 is TGTACCAGCAGCCACCTCATAAGGGACGAGCAGTACTTC.

This clonotype was seen many times. DNA of the CDR3: TGCAGCGGATACGTGGACCCTTACAATGAGCAGTTCTTC. Amino acids: CSGYVDPYNEQFF. The J gene is TRBJ2-1, the V gene TRBV29-1, with D unresolved. This CDR3 region has 13 residues. Trimming took off 7 bases at V and 4 bases at J, with 14 bases between the two ends. Germline V lookup: CDR1 SQVTM, CDR2 ANQGSEA.

This clonotype was seen at least ten times. The genes are TRBV7-8 and TRBJ2-5; the D gene could be TRBD1 or TRBD2 (7 bases each). The germline CDR1 and CDR2 sequences are SGHVS and FQNEAQ. The ends were cut back, 5 bases at V and 4 bases at J, with 23 bases in the middle. The CDR3 has 17 residues. The chain's CDR3 is CASSPRGGRGAGETQYF. The DNA for the CDR3 is TGTGCCAGCAGCCCCAGGGGGGGTAGAGGGGCCGGAGAGACCCAGTACTTC.

This clonotype was seen a handful of times. The rearrangement uses TRBV27 and TRBJ1-6; the D gene is possibly TRBD1 (5 bases). Germline CDR1 and CDR2: MNHEY and SMNVEV (reference sequence). The length of the CDR3 is 16 residues. V lost 3 bases and J 10 bases, leaving 19 bases between the germline ends. The CDR3 DNA is TGTGCCAGCAGTTTGATCAGGGTCGGGGCACGGTCACCCCTCCACTTT. Its protein product is CASSLIRVGARSPLHF.

This clonotype was seen repeatedly, ten times or more. V and J are TRBV27 and TRBJ1-1; TRBD1 matches at 7 bases. V trimming: 0 bases; J trimming: 4 bases; junction bases outside the gene matches: 5. CDR1 is MNHEY and CDR2 is SMNVEV in the germline V gene (reference sequence). There are 15 residues in the CDR3. CDR3 protein: CASSLSGQIITEAFF. The CDR3 region has the DNA TGTGCCAGCAGTTTATCGGGACAGATTATCACTGAAGCTTTCTTT.